Listed here is a single T cell receptor beta chain. TCRdb processed the 5' RACE reads again and assigns one entry to each CDR3 protein, with no DNA. This table lists roughly 430,000 distinct CDR3 sequences. This sample was included in a study of T cells expressing NK-cell markers. Germline CDR1 SEHNR, CDR2 FQNEAQ (reference sequence). There are 15 residues in the CDR3. The chain recombines TRBV7-9 with TRBJ2-4. Input material: blood T cells: a sorted CD56 or NKG2C T cell subset, CD4+ or CD8+ T cells, or bulk PBMC T cells (not recorded which). The TCR sequence derives from a woman aged 18 to 69 in good health. CDR3 in amino acids: CASSLETATKNIQYF.